The 20 T cell receptor beta chains below come from one sample, sequenced in a study of blood T cell repertoires in COVID-19. The table came from immunoSEQ multiplex PCR; TCRdb's copy has only in-frame clones and leaves some out. The data contain 120,000 or so clones, 75% to 85% of them singletons. Sequences were obtained from peripheral blood. All receptors derive from a woman aged 55-75 years with acute or convalescent COVID-19.

The gene calls are TRBV3-1 (or the pseudogene TRBV3-2) and TRBJ2-1; no reliable D call. The CDR3 runs to 15 residues. CDR1 is LGHDT and CDR2 is YNNKEL in the germline V gene (reference sequence). Trimming removed 2 bases from V and 0 bases from J, with 8 bases in between. CDR3 nucleotide sequence: TGTGCCAGCAGCCAAAATGCGGTCTCCTACAATGAGCAGTTCTTC. This codes for CASSQNAVSYNEQFF.

This sequence joins TRBV6-5 and TRBJ1-1; D is unresolved. V lost 6 bases and J 0 bases, leaving 11 bases between the germline ends. CDR1 and CDR2 (germline): MNHEY, SVGAGI. The CDR3 has 14 amino acids. CDR3 sequence: CASSARGMNTEAFF. CDR3 nucleotides: TGTGCCAGCAGCGCGCGGGGTATGAACACTGAAGCTTTCTTT.

In regard to this clone: The sample holds other DNA sequences that translate to the same CDR3. The rearrangement joins TRBV29-1 to TRBJ1-1; D is perhaps TRBD1 (5 bases). Germline V CDR1 and CDR2: SQVTM, ANQGSEA. V was clipped by 6 bases and J by 2 bases, with 13 bases between them. The CDR3 contains 13 residues. The chain's CDR3 is CSVRRELNTEAFF. The CDR3 DNA reads as TGCAGCGTCCGCAGGGAACTTAACACTGAAGCTTTCTTT. Full variable domain (remainder filled in from reference TRBV29-1 and TRBJ1-1): SAVISQKPSRDICQRGTSLTIQCQVDSQVTMMFWYRQQPGQSLTLIATANQGSEATYESGFVIDKFPISRPNLTFSTLTVSNMSPEDSSIYLCSVRRELNTEAFFGQGTRLTVV.

The table lists this clone with a few counts. The V and J genes are TRBV6-5 and TRBJ1-2; 10 bases map to TRBD1. The CDR3 consists of 15 residues. Per the germline V gene, CDR1 is MNHEY and CDR2 is SVGAGI. The V gene end was trimmed by 0 bases and the J gene end by 5 bases; junction bases not matched to a gene: 3. The DNA of the CDR3 is TGTGCCAGCAGTTACTCCCGGACAGGGGGATATGGCTACACCTTC. This encodes CASSYSRTGGYGYTF.

The chain recombines TRBV6-6 with TRBJ1-5, with D perhaps matching TRBD1 (6 bases). V shed 7 bases and J shed 1 base, with 14 bases lying between them. From germline, CDR1 is MNHNY and CDR2 SVGAGI (reference sequence). CDR3 size: 15 residues. CDR3 loop: CASTPTGYSNQPQHF. The CDR3 nucleotides are TGTGCCAGCACCCCCACAGGGTACAGCAATCAGCCCCAGCATTTT.

This rearrangement joins TRBV6-2 or TRBV6-3 to TRBJ2-1, with 7 positions matching TRBD2. The CDR3 loop spans 15 amino acids. Germline loops: CDR1 MNHEY, CDR2 SVGEGT. The ends lost 6 bases at V and 5 bases at J; junction bases unmatched: 10. The CDR3 nucleotides are TGTGCCAGCAGCCGAATAGGTGGGGGGGACAATGAGCAGTTCTTC. It codes for CASSRIGGGDNEQFF.

V usage is TRBV24-1 and J usage is TRBJ1-2, with TRBD1 matching over 8 bases. The germline V gene encodes CDR1 KGHDR and CDR2 SFDVKD. This CDR3 is built from 14 residues. V gave up 4 bases and J gave up 4 bases; unmatched junction bases: 4. CDR3 nucleotides: TGTGCCACCAGTGACCCCGACAGGGGCTATGGCTACACCTTC. This sequence encodes CATSDPDRGYGYTF.

The rearrangement links TRBV7-8 to TRBJ2-2; 8 nucleotides match TRBD2. Germline V CDR1 and CDR2: SGHVS, FQNEAQ. After removal of 3 bases from V and 1 base from J, the junction contained 7 bases not matched to a gene. The CDR3 runs to 17 residues. CDR3 loop: CASSFTLSGGNTGELFF. The CDR3 DNA sequence: TGTGCCAGCAGCTTCACTTTGAGCGGGGGGAACACCGGGGAGCTGTTTTTT.

The V and J genes are TRBV5-1 and TRBJ2-2, with D perhaps matching TRBD2 (6 bases). Trimming took off 6 bases at V and 0 bases at J, with 15 bases between the two ends. Germline lookup yields CDR1 SGHRS and CDR2 YFSETQ. The CDR3 has 16 residues. CDR3 sequence: CASTGEAGSNTGELFF. In DNA, the CDR3 is TGCGCCAGCACCGGGGAAGCGGGTTCGAACACCGGGGAGCTGTTTTTT.

The rearrangement links TRBV19 to TRBJ1-2, with D possibly matching TRBD1 (6 bases). Germline assignment: CDR1 LNHDA and CDR2 SQIVND (reference sequence). V was cut by 11 bases and J by 4 bases, with 26 bases left in between. The CDR3 covers 16 residues. The CDR3 here is CACLPAYRAVPYGYTF. The CDR3 DNA reads as TGTGCCTGCCTTCCAGCCTACAGGGCGGTGCCCTATGGCTACACCTTC. The full variable domain, with the rest looked up from reference TRBV19 and TRBJ1-2, is DGGITQSPKYLFRKEGQNVTLSCEQNLNHDAMYWYRQDPGQGLRLIYYSQIVNDFQKGDIAEGYSVSREKKESFPLTVTSAQKNPTAFYLCACLPAYRAVPYGYTFGSGTRLTVV.

The J gene is TRBJ1-2, the V gene TRBV30, with D uncertain. This CDR3 comprises 13 residues. Trimming took off 2 bases at V and 6 bases at J, with 13 bases between the two ends. Germline V lookup: CDR1 GTSNPN, CDR2 SVGIG (reference sequence). This CDR3 reads CAWSPSGWNGYTF. The DNA for the CDR3 is TGTGCCTGGAGTCCCTCGGGATGGAATGGCTACACCTTC. The full variable domain, with the rest looked up from reference TRBV30 and TRBJ1-2, is SQTIHQWPATLVQPVGSPLSLECTVEGTSNPNLYWYRQAAGRGLQLLFYSVGIGQISSEVPQNLSASRPQDRQFILSSKKLLLSDSGFYLCAWSPSGWNGYTFGSGTRLTVV.

The rearrangement links TRBV5-1 to TRBJ1-1; 7 bases map to TRBD1. The CDR3 spans 16 residues. The V gene end was trimmed by 5 bases and the J gene end by 2 bases; junction bases not matched to a gene: 12. Germline CDR1 SGHRS, CDR2 YFSETQ. DNA of the CDR3: TGCGCCAGCAGTCACCGGGACAGTGGACGTAACACTGAAGCTTTCTTT. Its protein is CASSHRDSGRNTEAFF. The entire variable domain, with the rest obtained from reference TRBV5-1 and TRBJ1-1, is as follows: KAGVTQTPRYLIKTRGQQVTLSCSPISGHRSVSWYQQTPGQGLQFLFEYFSETQRNKGNFPGRFSGRQFSNSRSEMNVSTLELGDSALYLCASSHRDSGRNTEAFFGQGTRLTVV.

The rearrangement uses TRBV9 and TRBJ1-1, with D possibly being TRBD1 (5 bases). The CDR3 contains 14 residues. Germline CDR1 SGDLS, CDR2 YYNGEE. V gave up 2 bases and J gave up 4 bases, with 12 bases separating them. CDR3 in amino acids: CASSVGGVGTEAFF. Here the CDR3 DNA reads TGTGCCAGCAGCGTGGGGGGAGTGGGCACTGAAGCTTTCTTT.

This rearrangement joins TRBV3-1 (or the pseudogene TRBV3-2) to TRBJ2-3, with 8 bases fitting TRBD2. The CDR3 loop spans 14 amino acids. Germline loops: CDR1 LGHDT, CDR2 YNNKEL (reference sequence). V lost 4 bases, J lost 6 bases, and 6 bases stayed unmatched. The CDR3 reads CASSLRLASDTQYF. CDR3 nucleotides: TGTGCCAGCAGCCTCCGACTAGCGAGTGATACGCAGTATTTT.

The chain uses TRBV6-5 and TRBJ1-1, with a tentative D call TRBD1 (6 bases). This CDR3 has 13 residues. V shed 7 bases and J shed 2 bases, with 11 bases lying between them. The germline gives CDR1 MNHEY, CDR2 SVGAGI. The CDR3 is CASTGGPNTEAFF. The DNA for the CDR3 is TGTGCCAGCACTGGGGGCCCCAACACTGAAGCTTTCTTT.

This sequence joins TRBV5-1 and TRBJ2-5, with 8 nucleotides matching TRBD1. V lost 7 bases and J lost 5; bases outside the gene matches: 1. This CDR3 region has 11 residues. Germline assignment: CDR1 SGHRS and CDR2 YFSETQ. CDR3 protein: CASGQGETQYF. CDR3 coding DNA: TGCGCCAGCGGACAGGGTGAGACCCAGTACTTC.

The chain links TRBV5-4 to TRBJ1-3; the D is unclear. The CDR3 spans 14 residues. V shed 1 base and J shed 2 bases, with 7 bases lying between them. CDR1 and CDR2 (germline): SGHNT, YYREEE (reference sequence). The CDR3 here is CASSLRGAGNTIYF. CDR3 nucleotide sequence: TGTGCCAGCAGCTTGCGGGGAGCTGGAAACACCATATATTTT. The variable domain in full, completed from reference TRBV5-4 and TRBJ1-3, reads ETGVTQSPTHLIKTRGQQVTLRCSSQSGHNTVSWYQQALGQGPQFIFQYYREEENGRGNFPPRFSGLQFPNYSSELNVNALELDDSALYLCASSLRGAGNTIYFGEGSWLTVV.

This chain connects TRBV12-5 to TRBJ1-5; 10 nucleotides agree with TRBD1. The CDR3 extends over 16 amino acids. V lost 2 bases to trimming and J lost 4 bases; unmatched junction nucleotides: 5. Per germline, CDR1 LGHNT and CDR2 FRNRAP. CDR3 nucleotides: TGTGCTAGTGGTTTGACCCCGGGACAGGGGAATCAGCCCCAGCATTTT. Translation: CASGLTPGQGNQPQHF.

The gene calls are TRBV2 and TRBJ1-4, with D perhaps TRBD1 (6 bases). Germline V gene sequence: CDR1 SNHLY, CDR2 FYNNEI. The V end was cut by 6 bases, the J end by 0 bases, with 26 bases between. The CDR3 runs to 20 residues. This CDR3 reads CASSPIWGQVIPPTNEKLFF. In DNA form, the CDR3 reads TGTGCCAGCAGCCCCATTTGGGGGCAGGTCATCCCTCCAACTAATGAAAAACTGTTTTTT. The whole variable domain, remainder taken from reference TRBV2 and TRBJ1-4, is EPEVTQTPSHQVTQMGQEVILRCVPISNHLYFYWYRQILGQKVEFLVSFYNNEISEKSEIFDDQFSVERPDGSNFTLKIRSTKLEDSAMYFCASSPIWGQVIPPTNEKLFFGSGTQLSVL.

The V and J genes are TRBV24-1 and TRBJ2-1, with 16 positions matching TRBD2. Germline CDR1 reads KGHDR; CDR2 reads SFDVKD. CDR3 size: 18 residues. The J segment lost 6 bases and the V segment lost 3 bases, leaving 7 bases of the junction unmatched. Here the CDR3 DNA reads TGTGCCACCAGTGATCCCGCCGGGACTAGCGGGGGGGCCAATGAGCAGTTCTTC. This codes for CATSDPAGTSGGANEQFF.